One sample yielded the 15 T cell receptor beta chains listed below, sequenced in a study of blood T cell repertoires in COVID-19. TCRdb's table, derived via immunoSEQ multiplex PCR, lists solely in-frame clones and lacks some. This sample has 250,000 or so clones, with about nine tenths found just once. The sequencing input was peripheral blood. These receptors came from a man aged 35-49 years with active or convalescent COVID-19.

The chain carries TRBV2 and TRBJ1-5, with TRBD1 matching over 8 bases. The V and J ends lost 5 bases and 4 bases, in that order; junction bases with no gene match: 10. In germline, CDR1 is SNHLY, CDR2 FYNNEI. This CDR3 comprises 16 residues. The CDR3 nucleotides read TGTGCCAGCAGTCCGCAGACAGGGGTAAGGAATCAGCCCCAGCATTTT. Its translation is CASSPQTGVRNQPQHF.

The chain employs TRBV7-2 and TRBJ1-1; D is ambiguous. Germline lookup yields CDR1 SGHTA and CDR2 FQGNSA. The CDR3 extends over 13 amino acids. The germline V and J ends were trimmed by 3 bases and 6 bases, with 11 bases remaining between them. The CDR3 DNA reads as TGTGCCAGCAGCTTTTATACGAGGCCTGAAGCTTTCTTT. Its protein product is CASSFYTRPEAFF.

The chain links TRBV18 to TRBJ1-1; 8 nucleotides align to TRBD1. The V gene end was trimmed by 3 bases and the J gene end by 0 bases; junction bases not matched to a gene: 6. CDR3 size: 16 residues. The V gene's germline CDR1 is KGHSH and CDR2 LQKENI. The CDR3 loop is CASSPSGGAVNTEAFF. The CDR3 DNA sequence: TGTGCCAGCTCACCTTCAGGGGGCGCGGTGAACACTGAAGCTTTCTTT.

This clone has just one count. CDR3 amino acids: CASGFSGRGGETQYF. Here the CDR3 DNA reads TGTGCCAGCGGGTTTAGCGGGAGAGGTGGAGAGACCCAGTACTTC. The rearrangement links TRBV11-3 to TRBJ2-5; 9 bases map to TRBD2. The CDR3 is 15 amino acids. J gave up 4 bases and V 8 bases, and 11 bases lay outside the gene matches. Germline loops: CDR1 SGHNT, CDR2 YENEEA.

The chain uses TRBV30 and TRBJ1-1; D gene uncertain. The V end lost 7 bases, the J end lost 4 bases, and 13 bases lay between the germline ends. The germline gives CDR1 GTSNPN, CDR2 SVGIG (reference sequence). CDR3 length equals 12 residues. CDR3 bases: TGTGCCTCCCAACCGGGATCCACTGAAGCTTTCTTT. This sequence encodes CASQPGSTEAFF.

This sequence joins TRBV5-1 and TRBJ1-1; 11 positions agree with TRBD1. The V and J ends lost 5 bases and 4 bases, in that order; junction bases with no gene match: 4. The germline V gene encodes CDR1 SGHRS and CDR2 YFSETQ. The CDR3 runs to 14 residues. The CDR3, as DNA: TGCGCCAGCAGGTCGGGGACAGGGGGCACTGAAGCTTTCTTT. Its protein product is CASRSGTGGTEAFF.

The chain links TRBV24-1 to TRBJ2-2; TRBD1 matches at 8 bases. The CDR3 is 15 amino acids. V gave up 4 bases and J gave up 7 bases; unmatched junction bases: 7. Looked up from germline, CDR1 is KGHDR and CDR2 is SFDVKD. This CDR3 reads CATSDPPGTGGELFF. CDR3 nucleotide sequence: TGTGCCACCAGTGACCCCCCCGGGACAGGCGGGGAGCTGTTTTTT.

The genes are TRBV5-1 and TRBJ2-3; the D gene is possibly TRBD1 (6 bases). V was clipped by 2 bases and J by 3 bases, with 10 bases between them. The germline CDR1 and CDR2 sequences are SGHRS and YFSETQ. There are 14 residues in the CDR3. The CDR3 spells CASSFRQGTDTQYF. The CDR3 DNA is TGCGCCAGCAGCTTCAGGCAGGGGACAGATACGCAGTATTTT.

The chain uses TRBV7-9 and TRBJ1-6, with a weak D call TRBD1 (5 bases). The germline CDR1 and CDR2 sequences are SEHNR and FQNEAQ (reference sequence). V was pared by 5 bases and J by 0 bases, with 14 bases between. There are 17 residues in the CDR3. The CDR3 sequence: CASSPLRDSSYNSPLHF. CDR3 DNA sequence: TGTGCCAGCAGCCCCCTACGGGACTCCTCCTATAATTCACCCCTCCACTTT.

The chain employs TRBV3-1 (or the pseudogene TRBV3-2) and TRBJ2-1; 10 bases map to TRBD2. Germline V lookup: CDR1 LGHDT, CDR2 YNNKEL (reference sequence). V was clipped by 8 bases and J by 8 bases; unmatched bases: 9. There are 14 residues in the CDR3. The CDR3 bases are TGTGCCAGCGAGACTAGCGGGCCGGGGGATGAGCAGTTCTTC. It yields the protein CASETSGPGDEQFF.

This chain links TRBV6-5 with TRBJ1-1; 7 bases map to TRBD1. Losses at the gene ends were 2 bases for V and 6 bases for J; bases not matched to a gene: 3. CDR3 length: 13 amino acids. CDR1 and CDR2 (germline): MNHEY, SVGAGI. CDR3 sequence (DNA): TGTGCCAGCAGTTACCTCACAGGGGCTGAAGCTTTCTTT. It encodes CASSYLTGAEAFF.

The genes are TRBV3-1 (or the pseudogene TRBV3-2) and TRBJ2-7; D unresolved. V shed 0 bases and J shed 3 bases, with 6 bases lying between them. The V gene's germline CDR1 is LGHDT and CDR2 YNNKEL (reference sequence). CDR3 length: 13 amino acids. CDR3 sequence reads: CASSQDYFYEQYF. The CDR3 DNA is TGTGCCAGCAGCCAAGACTACTTCTACGAGCAGTACTTC.

V is TRBV6-1 and J is TRBJ1-1; 7 nucleotides line up with TRBD1. Germline CDR1 and CDR2: MNHNS and SASEGT. With 4 bases clipped from V and 1 base from J, the junction kept 9 bases outside the gene matches. The CDR3 extends over 16 amino acids. In DNA, the CDR3 is TGTGCCAGCAGTGCAGTATCGACAGGGTGGAACACTGAAGCTTTCTTT. It codes for CASSAVSTGWNTEAFF.

Here the CDR3 DNA reads TGTGCCTGGAGAACCCAGGGGGCGCGGGGCTACACCTTC. It translates to CAWRTQGARGYTF. This rearrangement joins TRBV30 to TRBJ1-2; 8 positions agree with TRBD1. CDR3 length: 13 amino acids. The V gene's germline CDR1 is GTSNPN and CDR2 SVGIG (reference sequence). Trimming cost V 3 bases and J 8 bases; bases outside gene matches: 8.

The gene calls are TRBV10-2 and TRBJ1-5; possible D gene TRBD1, 5 bases. Trimming shortened V by 0 bases and J by 3 bases, and 6 bases separated the two germline ends. CDR3 size: 14 residues. Germline V CDR1 and CDR2: WSHSY, SAAADI. This chain's CDR3 is CASSESQDNQPQHF. The CDR3 DNA sequence: TGCGCCAGCAGTGAGTCACAGGACAATCAGCCCCAGCATTTT.